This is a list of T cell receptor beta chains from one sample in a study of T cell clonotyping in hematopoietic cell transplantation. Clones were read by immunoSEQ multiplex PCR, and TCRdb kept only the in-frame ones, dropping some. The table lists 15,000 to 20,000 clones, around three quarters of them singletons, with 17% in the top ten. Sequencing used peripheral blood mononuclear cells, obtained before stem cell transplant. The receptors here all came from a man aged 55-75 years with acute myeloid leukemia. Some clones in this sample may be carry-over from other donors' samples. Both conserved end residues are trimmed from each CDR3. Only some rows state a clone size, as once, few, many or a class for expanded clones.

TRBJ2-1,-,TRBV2,ASRRDRDYNEQF
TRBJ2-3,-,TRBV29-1,SVHRLAGSTDTQY
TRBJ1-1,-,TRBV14,ASSPFLPTEAF
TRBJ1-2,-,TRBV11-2,ASSLGGTGAFGYT
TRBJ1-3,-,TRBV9,ASSAGQGVGNTIY
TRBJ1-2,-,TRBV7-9,ASSFITDGYT
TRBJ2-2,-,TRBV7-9,ASSRWRGEANTGELF
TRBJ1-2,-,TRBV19,ASSPMGTGYT
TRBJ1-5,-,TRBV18,ASSPARVEPQH
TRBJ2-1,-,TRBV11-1,ASSFSRGRLNEQF
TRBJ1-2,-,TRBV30,AWSLQGSYGYT
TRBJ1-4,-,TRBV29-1,SVGGATNEKLF
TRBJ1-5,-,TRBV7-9,ASSDSYQPQH
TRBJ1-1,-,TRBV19,ASSITVLAEAF
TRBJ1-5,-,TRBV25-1,ASRDRGDQPQH
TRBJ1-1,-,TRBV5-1,ASSPSTANTEAF
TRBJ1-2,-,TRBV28,ASSLGFNYGYT
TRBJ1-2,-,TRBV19,ASSIVGIGANYGYT
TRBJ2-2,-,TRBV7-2,ASSSAPGELF
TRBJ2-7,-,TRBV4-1,ASSQEFGGYEQY
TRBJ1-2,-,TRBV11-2,ASSSTRGTRRDYGYT
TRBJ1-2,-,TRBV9,ASSTGQARGNYGYT
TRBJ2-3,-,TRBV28,ASSRDPQTDTQY
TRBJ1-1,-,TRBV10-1,ASSTSPGQGRGRTEAF
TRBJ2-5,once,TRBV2,ASLTDRSRETQY
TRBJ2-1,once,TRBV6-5,ASRRGRPDNEQF
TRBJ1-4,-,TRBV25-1,ASSVPGGENEKLF
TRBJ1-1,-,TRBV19,ASRPRDRGQVNTEAF
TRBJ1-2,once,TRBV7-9,ASSLAGSSGGYT
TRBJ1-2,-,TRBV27,ASSSGGLYDFYGYT
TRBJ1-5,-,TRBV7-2,ASSAGTGHQPQH
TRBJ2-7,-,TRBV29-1,SVLTGASYEQY
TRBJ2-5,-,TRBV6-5,ASSSGYIAEEETQY
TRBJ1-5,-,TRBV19,ASSIGSGNQPQH
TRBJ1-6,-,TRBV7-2,ASSLPMGNSPLH
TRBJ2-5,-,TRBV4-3,ASSQVQGPQETQY
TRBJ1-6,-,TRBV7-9,ASSPRGTGTGNSPLH
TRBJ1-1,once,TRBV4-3,ASSAGTWDTEAF
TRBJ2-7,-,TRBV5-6,ASSLEGQGIPYEQY
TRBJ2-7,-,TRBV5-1,ASSFGQFYEQY
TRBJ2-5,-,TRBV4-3,ASSLHREREETQY
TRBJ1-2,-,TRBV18,ASSPEGAFNYGYT
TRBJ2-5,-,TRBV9,ASSFRPTETQY
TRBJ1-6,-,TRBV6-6,ASTTGGLSYNSPLH
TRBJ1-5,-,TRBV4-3,ASSQGGAYSNQPQH
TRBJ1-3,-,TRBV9,ASSIGWGGSGNTIY
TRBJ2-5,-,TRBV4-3,ASSQELARETQY
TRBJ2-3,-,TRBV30,AWSVGLAPDTQY
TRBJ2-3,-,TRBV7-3,ASSLGAGADTQY
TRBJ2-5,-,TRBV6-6,ASSYPTGGSETQY
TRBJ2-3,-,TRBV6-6,ASSYSGGSSTDTQY
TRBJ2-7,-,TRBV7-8,ASSGQTSGSEEQY
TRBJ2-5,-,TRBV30,AWRAGGPETQY
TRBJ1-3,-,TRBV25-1,ASTREGGAGNTIY
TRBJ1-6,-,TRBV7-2,ASSFDGSYNSPLH
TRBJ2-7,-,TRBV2,ASSDWGQGVHEQY
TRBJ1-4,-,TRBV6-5,ASSSQGATNEKLF
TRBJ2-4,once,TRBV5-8,ASSSDGLLAKNIQY
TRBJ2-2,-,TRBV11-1,ASSRRDIPNTGELF